The rows below give T cell receptor beta chains drawn from one sample of a study of OX40 agonist ivuxolimab in advanced cancers. The data were produced by immunoSEQ multiplex PCR, yet TCRdb's version contains in-frame clones alone and is incomplete. The table records about 100,000 clones, about nine tenths of them present only once. The material sequenced was CD4+ or CD8+ T cells sorted from blood, taken in a trial of the OX40 agonist ivuxolimab. These receptors were collected from an adult with an advanced solid tumor such as melanoma, head and neck, liver or kidney cancer. Each CDR3 is given with its conserved first and last residue. The order of the fields is J gene, V gene, D gene, CDR3 protein. The D gene is left open where the match is weak.

j_call: TRBJ2-1; v_call: TRBV7-2; d_call: TRBD2; cdr3_aa: CASSPRASGMQFF
j_call: TRBJ2-5; v_call: TRBV5-1; d_call: TRBD2; cdr3_aa: CASSFLGTSEETQYF
j_call: TRBJ2-7; v_call: TRBV7-2; d_call: NA; cdr3_aa: CASSFRQTYEQYF
j_call: TRBJ2-1; v_call: TRBV2; d_call: TRBD2; cdr3_aa: CASSEPGLAGGVEQFF
j_call: TRBJ2-7; v_call: TRBV2; d_call: NA; cdr3_aa: CASSGNGRASYEQYF
j_call: TRBJ2-5; v_call: TRBV7-2; d_call: TRBD2; cdr3_aa: CASSSGGLAGGETQYF
j_call: TRBJ1-2; v_call: TRBV4-3; d_call: TRBD1; cdr3_aa: CASSRGQAAGGYTF
j_call: TRBJ1-1; v_call: TRBV28; d_call: NA; cdr3_aa: CASSSVGGKSTEAFF
j_call: TRBJ2-2; v_call: TRBV2; d_call: NA; cdr3_aa: CASSEVKGSGELFF
j_call: TRBJ1-1; v_call: TRBV9; d_call: NA; cdr3_aa: CASNRDGDTEAFF
j_call: TRBJ1-5; v_call: TRBV6-6; d_call: TRBD1; cdr3_aa: CASSYGDRNQPQHF
j_call: TRBJ1-5; v_call: TRBV7-2; d_call: NA; cdr3_aa: CASSLGQFNQPQHF
j_call: TRBJ2-3; v_call: TRBV7-3; d_call: TRBD2; cdr3_aa: CASSQLARSTDTQYF
j_call: TRBJ1-5; v_call: TRBV18; d_call: TRBD1; cdr3_aa: CASSQTGDQPQHF
j_call: TRBJ2-7; v_call: TRBV28; d_call: TRBD2; cdr3_aa: CATRTSGTYEQYF
j_call: TRBJ2-1; v_call: TRBV5-1; d_call: NA; cdr3_aa: CASSPQGSGGSYNEQFF
j_call: TRBJ1-3; v_call: TRBV11-2; d_call: NA; cdr3_aa: CASSQISGNTIYF
j_call: TRBJ2-7; v_call: TRBV5-1; d_call: NA; cdr3_aa: CASSQPPYEQYF
j_call: TRBJ2-3; v_call: TRBV7-2; d_call: NA; cdr3_aa: CASSLGWGRRTDTQYF
j_call: TRBJ1-5; v_call: TRBV2; d_call: NA; cdr3_aa: CASSETGIGNQPQHF
j_call: TRBJ2-6; v_call: TRBV15; d_call: NA; cdr3_aa: CATSRGFQTGANVLTF
j_call: TRBJ1-1; v_call: TRBV19; d_call: TRBD1; cdr3_aa: CASSTPRDRDTEAFF
j_call: TRBJ2-5; v_call: TRBV5-4; d_call: NA; cdr3_aa: CASSWGPQESWEETQYF
j_call: TRBJ2-7; v_call: TRBV4-1; d_call: TRBD2; cdr3_aa: CASSYTPGLGSYEQYF
j_call: TRBJ2-5; v_call: TRBV4-1; d_call: NA; cdr3_aa: CASSQGDRDTETQYF
j_call: TRBJ2-1; v_call: TRBV28; d_call: TRBD2; cdr3_aa: CASSPTSGAYNEQFF
j_call: TRBJ2-1; v_call: TRBV29-1; d_call: NA; cdr3_aa: CSVDGDRRNYNEQFF
j_call: TRBJ2-7; v_call: TRBV5-6; d_call: TRBD2; cdr3_aa: CASSLGGRPPNEQYF
j_call: TRBJ2-7; v_call: TRBV30; d_call: NA; cdr3_aa: CAWKRDRPYEQYF
j_call: TRBJ1-5; v_call: TRBV19; d_call: NA; cdr3_aa: CASSIDLKGPLYSNQPQHF
j_call: TRBJ2-1; v_call: TRBV7-2; d_call: NA; cdr3_aa: CASSSLSGVQGEQFF
j_call: TRBJ2-1; v_call: TRBV7-2; d_call: TRBD2; cdr3_aa: CASSPSGNYNEQFF
j_call: TRBJ2-3; v_call: TRBV5-1; d_call: NA; cdr3_aa: CATTDGLTDTQYF
j_call: TRBJ2-7; v_call: TRBV27; d_call: TRBD2; cdr3_aa: CASSVTSGYEQYF
j_call: TRBJ1-2; v_call: TRBV11-2; d_call: NA; cdr3_aa: CASSLQGNYGYTF
j_call: TRBJ2-2; v_call: TRBV9; d_call: NA; cdr3_aa: CASSVDQGRTTGELFF
j_call: TRBJ2-2; v_call: TRBV4-3; d_call: NA; cdr3_aa: CASSQARDGAGELFF
j_call: TRBJ2-3; v_call: TRBV5-1; d_call: NA; cdr3_aa: CASSFQRSTDTQYF
j_call: TRBJ2-7; v_call: TRBV15; d_call: NA; cdr3_aa: CATSRDSAFTYEQYF
j_call: TRBJ2-7; v_call: TRBV18; d_call: NA; cdr3_aa: CASSPSIGGDYEQYF
j_call: TRBJ1-4; v_call: TRBV5-8; d_call: TRBD1; cdr3_aa: CASSLSDRAKGKLFF
j_call: TRBJ2-7; v_call: TRBV29-1; d_call: TRBD2; cdr3_aa: CSVDGLAGIHEQYF
j_call: TRBJ2-7; v_call: TRBV2; d_call: NA; cdr3_aa: CASSEAWGPSREQYF
j_call: TRBJ2-1; v_call: TRBV28; d_call: NA; cdr3_aa: CASFLLSGEQFF